This entry describes one T cell receptor (beta chain). Which antigen it targets is not known. Per-base quality was not reported, and no clone a single base away is much larger than it. The sample originates from a study of blood T cell repertoires in COVID-19 (dated by TCRdb to the early 2020s). The study in broad terms: Samples from collaborators originated in the United States, Italy and Spain and spanned both the acute and convalescent phases of COVID-19. The prospective study material was composed of cDNA or gDNA derived from T cells, B-cell-depleted T cells, or PBMCs. A freely available public database, intended as a resource for researchers studying the immune response to SARS-CoV-2, is where the repertoires were released. A de-identified subject ID, COVID-19 status, age in years and sex were almost always included in the sample metadata. Subjects who had been exposed to COVID-19, were actively infected with it, or had recovered from it provided the deeply sampled blood TCRbeta repertoires that made up the dataset. Samples came from the ongoing ImmuneRACE study (first 160 participants) plus 1,254 subjects from 6 global collaborators. Where HLA class I and class II types were available, the types were taken from metadata supplied by the sample provider, not from assay-based typing.

Points the paper makes about the study in general: The quantity of clinical and demographic metadata differed by source and by participant and was supplied without curation.

CDR1 and CDR2 are drawn from the germline V gene: MRHNA, SNTAGT. From the cysteine through the phenylalanine, the CDR3 covers 17 amino acids. The CDR3 DNA has 51 bases and is translated from base 1. V trim: 5 bases; J trim: 5 bases; unmatched bases: 17. The immunoSEQ Assay, a bias-controlled multiplex PCR, was used to amplify TCRbeta CDR3 regions from genomic DNA. Per the source publication's procedure: The number of nucleated cells in each sample was estimated by amplification of reference gene primers within the assay. To quantify the absolute abundance of each unique TCRbeta CDR3 rearrangement, sequence reads were collapsed and filtered. For each sample, productive Simpson clonality was calculated by taking the square root of Simpson's diversity index across productive rearrangements. The immuneACCESS repertoire file appears here via TCRdb, limited to in-frame rearrangements. These files lack a portion of the clones; in checked studies, under half of the deficit traces to unresolved V genes, and the cause of the others is not known. V, J and clone size were drawn from that table, and D and trimming were deduced from the DNA. This sample gives fewer than 150,000 clones in total; roughly four fifths of them show up just once. The ten largest clones capture about 20% of the sample.

Enrolling through a virtual design, the prospective study's participants ranged in age from about 18 to 89 years and lived across roughly 24 United States geographic areas. In the prospective study, cohorts were assigned on the basis of participant-reported clinical history obtained from a screening survey and a study questionnaire. For ImmuneRACE Cohort 3, a participant was defined as recovered based on two consecutive negative NP/OP PCR tests, clearance by a healthcare professional, or resolution of symptoms. Each participant in the prospective study had whole blood, serum and a nasopharyngeal or oropharyngeal swab collected by mobile phlebotomists. Additional blood draws and questionnaires over an approximately two-month period could optionally be provided by prospective study participants. Before DNA extraction, blood samples from the prospective study were shipped at room temperature or frozen.

The sequencing sample was made of PBMCs or T cells enriched from blood (not recorded which). The rearrangement joined TRBV6-4 to TRBJ2-7, with TRBD2 matching 8 junction bases. The origin of this receptor is a man between 25 and 39 years old who had recovered from COVID-19. The DNA sequence reads TGTGCCAGCAGTCCACCTACCCTTTTGCGGGAGGTCAACGAGCAGTACTTC. It specifies CASSPPTLLREVNEQYF.